This T cell receptor beta chain stems from a study of cytomegalovirus exposure and HLA in healthy donors. A multiplex PCR was run with 60 Vbeta primers and 13 Jbeta primers. TCRdb's table, derived via immunoSEQ multiplex PCR, lists solely in-frame clones and lacks some. The sample carries roughly 200,000 clones, 70% to 90% recorded once. The CDR3 sequence is 17 residues long. Trimming stripped 2 bases from V and 0 bases from J, with 17 bases between. Germline assignment: CDR1 MDHEN and CDR2 SYDVKM. The TCR was taken from a woman in her 30s in good health and CMV-seronegative. What was sequenced was PBMCs. The V gene is TRBV28, the J gene TRBJ2-7; TRBD2 might be the D (5 bases). This CDR3 is CASSLGSRGPSSYEQYF. CDR3 bases: TGTGCCAGCAGTTTAGGATCGAGAGGGCCGAGCTCCTACGAGCAGTACTTC. The whole variable domain, filled in from reference TRBV28 and TRBJ2-7, reads DVKVTQSSRYLVKRTGEKVFLECVQDMDHENMFWYRQDPGLGLRLIYFSYDVKMKEKGDIPEGYSVSREKKERFSLILESASTNQTSMYLCASSLGSRGPSSYEQYFGPGTRLTVT.